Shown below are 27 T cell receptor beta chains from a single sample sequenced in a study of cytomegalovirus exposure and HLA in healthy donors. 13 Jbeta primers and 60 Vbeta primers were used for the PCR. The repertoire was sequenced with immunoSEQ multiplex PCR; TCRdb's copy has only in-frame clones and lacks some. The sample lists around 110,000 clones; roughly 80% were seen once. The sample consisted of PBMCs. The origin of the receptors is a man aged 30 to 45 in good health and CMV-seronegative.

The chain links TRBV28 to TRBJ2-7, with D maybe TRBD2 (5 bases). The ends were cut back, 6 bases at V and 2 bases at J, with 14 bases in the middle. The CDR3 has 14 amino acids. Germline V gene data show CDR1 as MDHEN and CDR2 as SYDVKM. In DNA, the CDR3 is TGTGCCAGCAGCCCTGTAGGAGGCACCTACGAGCAGTACTTC. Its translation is CASSPVGGTYEQYF.

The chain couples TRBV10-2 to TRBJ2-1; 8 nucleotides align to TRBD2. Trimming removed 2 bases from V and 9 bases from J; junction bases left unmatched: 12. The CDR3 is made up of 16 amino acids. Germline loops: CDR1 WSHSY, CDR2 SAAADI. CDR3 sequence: CASSEGSAGGRSEQFF. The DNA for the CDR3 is TGCGCCAGCAGTGAGGGGTCGGCGGGGGGACGCAGTGAGCAGTTCTTC.

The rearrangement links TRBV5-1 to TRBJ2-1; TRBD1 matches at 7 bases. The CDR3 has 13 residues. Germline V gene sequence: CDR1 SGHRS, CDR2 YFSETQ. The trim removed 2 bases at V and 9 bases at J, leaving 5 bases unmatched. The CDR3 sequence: CASSFSGDSEQFF. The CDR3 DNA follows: TGCGCCAGCAGCTTTTCAGGGGACAGTGAGCAGTTCTTC.

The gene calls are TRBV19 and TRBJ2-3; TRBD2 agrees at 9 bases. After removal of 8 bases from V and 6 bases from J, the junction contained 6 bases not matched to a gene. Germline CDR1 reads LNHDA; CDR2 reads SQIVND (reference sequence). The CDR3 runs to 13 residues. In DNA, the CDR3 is TGTGCCAGTTCGACTAGCGGTGACGATACGCAGTATTTT. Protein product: CASSTSGDDTQYF.

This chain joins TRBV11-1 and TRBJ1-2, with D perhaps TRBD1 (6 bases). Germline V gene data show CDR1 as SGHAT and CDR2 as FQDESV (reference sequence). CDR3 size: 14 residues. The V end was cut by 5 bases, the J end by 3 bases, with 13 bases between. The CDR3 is CASSKTGPHYGYTF. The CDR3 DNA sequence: TGTGCCAGCAGCAAGACAGGTCCACACTATGGCTACACCTTC.

The chain's CDR3 is CATSRDAGGTYEQYF. Written as DNA, the CDR3 is TGTGCCACCAGCAGAGATGCAGGGGGCACCTACGAGCAGTACTTC. V usage is TRBV15 and J usage is TRBJ2-7; 8 bases map to TRBD1. Germline trimming cut 0 bases from V and 2 bases from J; bases unmatched to any gene: 3. CDR1 LNHNV and CDR2 YYDKDF come from the germline V gene (reference sequence). The CDR3 has 15 amino acids.

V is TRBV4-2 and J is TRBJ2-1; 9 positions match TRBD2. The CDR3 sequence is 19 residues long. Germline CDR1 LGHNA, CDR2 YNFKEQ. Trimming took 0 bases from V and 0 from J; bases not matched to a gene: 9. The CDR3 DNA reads TGTGCCAGCAGCCAAGATGCGCTAGCGGGGTCCAGCTCCTACAATGAGCAGTTCTTC. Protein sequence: CASSQDALAGSSSYNEQFF.

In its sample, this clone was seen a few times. CDR3 protein: CASRAPGLLSSPLHF. The CDR3 nucleotides read TGTGCCAGCAGAGCCCCCGGACTTCTATCTTCACCCCTCCACTTT. The rearrangement links TRBV6-5 to TRBJ1-6; no clear D. Per germline, CDR1 MNHEY and CDR2 SVGAGI. Trimming pared 6 bases from V and 9 bases from J, leaving 18 bases between. The CDR3 consists of 15 residues.

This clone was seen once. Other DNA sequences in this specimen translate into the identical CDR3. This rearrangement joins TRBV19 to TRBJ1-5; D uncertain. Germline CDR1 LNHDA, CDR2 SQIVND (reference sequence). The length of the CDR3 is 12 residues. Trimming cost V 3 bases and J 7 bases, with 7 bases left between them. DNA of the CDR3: TGTGCCAGTAGTATTGGAGGACAGCCCCAGCATTTT. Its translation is CASSIGGQPQHF.

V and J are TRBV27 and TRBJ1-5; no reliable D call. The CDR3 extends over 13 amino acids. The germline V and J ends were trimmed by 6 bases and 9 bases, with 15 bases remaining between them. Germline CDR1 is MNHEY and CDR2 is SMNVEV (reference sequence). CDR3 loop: CASRINLEGPQHF. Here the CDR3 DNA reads TGTGCCAGCAGGATAAACCTCGAGGGGCCCCAGCATTTT.

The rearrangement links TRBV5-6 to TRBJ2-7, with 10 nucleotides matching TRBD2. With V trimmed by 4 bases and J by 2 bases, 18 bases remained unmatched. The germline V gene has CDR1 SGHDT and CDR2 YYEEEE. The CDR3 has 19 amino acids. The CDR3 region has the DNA TGTGCCAGCAGCCCTCCCCCGGGGCTAGCGGGAGTAGGGGCCTACGAGCAGTACTTC. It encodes CASSPPPGLAGVGAYEQYF. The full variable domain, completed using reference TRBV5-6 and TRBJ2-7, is DAGVTQSPTHLIKTRGQQVTLRCSPKSGHDTVSWYQQALGQGPQFIFQYYEEEERQRGNFPDRFSGHQFPNYSSELNVNALLLGDSALYLCASSPPPGLAGVGAYEQYFGPGTRLTVT.

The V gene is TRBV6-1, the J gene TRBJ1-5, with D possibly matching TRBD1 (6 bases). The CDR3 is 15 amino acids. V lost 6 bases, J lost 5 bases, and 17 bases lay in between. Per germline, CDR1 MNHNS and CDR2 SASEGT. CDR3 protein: CASRGGQGRDQPQHF. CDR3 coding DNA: TGTGCCAGCAGAGGTGGGCAGGGGAGGGATCAGCCCCAGCATTTT.

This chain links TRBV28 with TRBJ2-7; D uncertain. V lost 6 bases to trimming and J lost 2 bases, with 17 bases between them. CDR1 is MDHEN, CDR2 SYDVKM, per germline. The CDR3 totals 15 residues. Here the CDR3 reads CASRISQLPPYEQYF. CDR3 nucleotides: TGTGCCAGCAGGATATCACAGCTCCCCCCCTACGAGCAGTACTTC.

The CDR3 bases are TGTGCCAGCAGTGTCCAGGCAGGGTCTTCGAATTCACCCCTCCACTTT. Its protein product is CASSVQAGSSNSPLHF. The genes are TRBV6-1 and TRBJ1-6, with D perhaps matching TRBD1 (5 bases). V was pared by 4 bases and J by 7 bases, with 17 bases between. The germline V gene encodes CDR1 MNHNS and CDR2 SASEGT. The CDR3 length is 16 residues.

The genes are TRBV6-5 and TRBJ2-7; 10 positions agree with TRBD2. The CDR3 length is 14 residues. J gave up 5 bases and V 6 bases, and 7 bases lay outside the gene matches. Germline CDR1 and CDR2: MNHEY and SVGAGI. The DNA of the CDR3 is TGTGCCAGCAGGGCTCTAGCGGGAGACCACGAGCAGTACTTC. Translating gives CASRALAGDHEQYF.

The chain's CDR3 is CASTQGLLNTEAFF. The CDR3 DNA follows: TGTGCCAGCACTCAGGGCCTATTGAACACTGAAGCTTTCTTT. This chain joins TRBV5-6 and TRBJ1-1, with D perhaps TRBD1 (5 bases). V lost 6 bases to trimming and J lost 0 bases, with 12 bases between them. The V gene's germline CDR1 is SGHDT and CDR2 YYEEEE. This CDR3 region has 14 residues.

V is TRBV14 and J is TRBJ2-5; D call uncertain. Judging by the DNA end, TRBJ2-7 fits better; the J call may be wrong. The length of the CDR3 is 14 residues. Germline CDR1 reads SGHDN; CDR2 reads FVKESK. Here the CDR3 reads CASSHMARYYEQYF. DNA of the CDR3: TGTGCCAGCAGCCATATGGCTAGGTATTACGAGCAGTACTTC.

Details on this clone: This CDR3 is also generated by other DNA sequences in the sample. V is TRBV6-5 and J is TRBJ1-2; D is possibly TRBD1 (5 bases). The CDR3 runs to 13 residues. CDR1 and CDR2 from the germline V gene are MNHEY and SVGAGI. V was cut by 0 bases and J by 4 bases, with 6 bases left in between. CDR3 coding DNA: TGTGCCAGCAGTTACTCGGGGCGCTATGGCTACACCTTC. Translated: CASSYSGRYGYTF.

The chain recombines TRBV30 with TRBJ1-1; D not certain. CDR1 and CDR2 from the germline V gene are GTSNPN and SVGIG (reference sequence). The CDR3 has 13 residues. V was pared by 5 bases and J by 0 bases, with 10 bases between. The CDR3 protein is CAWGDGVNTEAFF. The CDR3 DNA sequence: TGTGCCTGGGGAGACGGGGTGAACACTGAAGCTTTCTTT.

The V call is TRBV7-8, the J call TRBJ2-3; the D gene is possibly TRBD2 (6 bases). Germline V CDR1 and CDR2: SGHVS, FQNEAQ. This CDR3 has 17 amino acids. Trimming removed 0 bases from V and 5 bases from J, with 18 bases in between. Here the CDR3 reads CASSLALRGRDRDTQYF. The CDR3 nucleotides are TGTGCCAGCAGCTTAGCGCTGCGGGGCAGGGATCGAGATACGCAGTATTTT.

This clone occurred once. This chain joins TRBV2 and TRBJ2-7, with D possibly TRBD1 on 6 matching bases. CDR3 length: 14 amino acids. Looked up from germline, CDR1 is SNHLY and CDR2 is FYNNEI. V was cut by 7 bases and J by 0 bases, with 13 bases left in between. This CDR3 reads CASKLPDSSYEQYF. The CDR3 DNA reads TGTGCCAGCAAGTTGCCGGACAGCTCCTACGAGCAGTACTTC. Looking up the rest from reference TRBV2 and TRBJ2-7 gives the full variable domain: EPEVTQTPSHQVTQMGQEVILRCVPISNHLYFYWYRQILGQKVEFLVSFYNNEISEKSEIFDDQFSVERPDGSNFTLKIRSTKLEDSAMYFCASKLPDSSYEQYFGPGTRLTVT.

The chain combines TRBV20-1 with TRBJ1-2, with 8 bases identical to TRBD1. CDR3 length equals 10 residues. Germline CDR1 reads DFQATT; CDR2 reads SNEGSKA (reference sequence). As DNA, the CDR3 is TGCACGGGACAGGTCAATGGCTACACCTTC. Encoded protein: CTGQVNGYTF.

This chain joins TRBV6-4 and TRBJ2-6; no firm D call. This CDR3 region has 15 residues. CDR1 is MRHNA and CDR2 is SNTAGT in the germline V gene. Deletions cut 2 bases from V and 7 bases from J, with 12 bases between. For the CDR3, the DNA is TGTGCCAGCAGTGACAGTTTTCTAGGAGCCAACGTCCTGACTTTC. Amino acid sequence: CASSDSFLGANVLTF.

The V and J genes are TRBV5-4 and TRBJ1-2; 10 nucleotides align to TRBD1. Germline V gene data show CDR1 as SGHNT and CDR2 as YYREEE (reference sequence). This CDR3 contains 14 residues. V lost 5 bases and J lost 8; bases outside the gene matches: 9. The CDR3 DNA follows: TGTGCCAGCAGATACCGGGACAGGGGTGTCGGCTACACCTTC. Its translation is CASRYRDRGVGYTF. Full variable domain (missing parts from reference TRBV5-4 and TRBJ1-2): ETGVTQSPTHLIKTRGQQVTLRCSSQSGHNTVSWYQQALGQGPQFIFQYYREEENGRGNFPPRFSGLQFPNYSSELNVNALELDDSALYLCASRYRDRGVGYTFGSGTRLTVV.

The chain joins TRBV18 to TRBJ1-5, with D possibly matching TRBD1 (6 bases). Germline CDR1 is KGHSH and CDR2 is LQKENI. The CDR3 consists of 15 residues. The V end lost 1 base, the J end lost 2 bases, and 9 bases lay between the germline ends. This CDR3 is CASSPRTVRNQPQHF. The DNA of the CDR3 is TGTGCCAGCTCACCACGGACAGTTCGCAATCAGCCCCAGCATTTT.

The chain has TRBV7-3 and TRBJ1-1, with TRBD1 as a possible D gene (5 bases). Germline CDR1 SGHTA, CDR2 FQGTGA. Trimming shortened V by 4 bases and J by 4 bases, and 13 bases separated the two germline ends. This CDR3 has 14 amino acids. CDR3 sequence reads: CASSSRATATEAFF. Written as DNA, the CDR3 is TGTGCCAGCAGCTCCAGGGCCACGGCCACTGAAGCTTTCTTT.

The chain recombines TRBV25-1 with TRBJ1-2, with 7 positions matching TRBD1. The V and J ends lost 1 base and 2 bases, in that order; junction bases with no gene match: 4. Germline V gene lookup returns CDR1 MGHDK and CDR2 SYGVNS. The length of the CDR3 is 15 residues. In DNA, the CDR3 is TGTGCCAGCAGTGAATCGCTGACAGGGAACTATGGCTACACCTTC. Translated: CASSESLTGNYGYTF.